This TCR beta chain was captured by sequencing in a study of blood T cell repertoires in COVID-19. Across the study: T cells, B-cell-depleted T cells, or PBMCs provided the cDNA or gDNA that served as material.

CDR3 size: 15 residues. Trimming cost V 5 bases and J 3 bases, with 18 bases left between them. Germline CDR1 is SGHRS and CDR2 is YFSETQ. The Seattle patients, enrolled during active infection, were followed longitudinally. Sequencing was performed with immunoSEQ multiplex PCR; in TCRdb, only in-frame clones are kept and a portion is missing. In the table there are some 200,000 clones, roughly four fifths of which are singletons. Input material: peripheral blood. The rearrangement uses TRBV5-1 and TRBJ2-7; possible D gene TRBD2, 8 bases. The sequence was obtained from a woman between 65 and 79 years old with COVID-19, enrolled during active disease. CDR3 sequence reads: CASRRAGDSLYEQYF. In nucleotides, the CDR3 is TGCGCCAGCAGGCGAGCGGGGGACAGCCTCTACGAGCAGTACTTC.